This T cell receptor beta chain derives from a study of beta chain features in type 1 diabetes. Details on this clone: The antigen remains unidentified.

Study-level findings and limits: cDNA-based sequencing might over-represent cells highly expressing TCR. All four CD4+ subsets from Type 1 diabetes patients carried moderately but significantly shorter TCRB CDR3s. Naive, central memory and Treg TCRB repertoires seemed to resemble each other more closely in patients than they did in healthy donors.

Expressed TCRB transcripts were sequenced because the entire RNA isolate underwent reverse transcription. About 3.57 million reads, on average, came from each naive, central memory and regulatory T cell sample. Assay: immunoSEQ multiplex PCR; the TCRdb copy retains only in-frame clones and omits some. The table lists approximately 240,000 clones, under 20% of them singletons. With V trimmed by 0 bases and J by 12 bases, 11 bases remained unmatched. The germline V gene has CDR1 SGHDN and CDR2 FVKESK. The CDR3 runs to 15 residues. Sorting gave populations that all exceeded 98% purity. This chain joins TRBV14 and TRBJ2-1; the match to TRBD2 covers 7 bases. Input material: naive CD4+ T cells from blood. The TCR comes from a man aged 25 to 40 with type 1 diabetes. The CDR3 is CASSQDTASGSRQFF. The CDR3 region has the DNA TGTGCCAGCAGCCAAGATACGGCTAGCGGCAGCCGGCAGTTCTTC.